Listed below are T cell receptor beta chains from one sample, sequenced in a study of early T cells in non-severe SARS-CoV-2 infection. Using its own MiXCR run on the 5' RACE reads, TCRdb lists one record per CDR3 protein. Of fewer than 35,000 distinct CDR3 sequences listed, 8% to 9.5% are singletons. Sequencing used whole blood. The receptors stem from an adult who was a healthcare worker with PCR-confirmed SARS-CoV-2 infection or an uninfected control (not recorded which). The CDR3 runs from the conserved cysteine through the conserved F or W. The order of the fields is clone size, J gene, D gene, V gene, CDR3 protein, CDR3 DNA. The D gene is left open where the match is weak. Clone size, where shown, is once, few, many, or a class for clones that have expanded.

many,TRBJ1-2,.,TRBV6-1,CASSEGGPGGYTF,TGTGCCAGCAGTGAAGGGGGGCCAGGAGGCTACACCTTC
few,TRBJ1-2,.,TRBV29-1,CSVLRPPGNYGYTF,TGCAGCGTGCTCCGGCCCCCCGGAAACTATGGCTACACCTTC
many,TRBJ2-1,.,TRBV29-1,CSVEDLRGGRQFF,TGCAGCGTTGAAGATCTTCGCGGAGGGAGGCAGTTCTTC
.,TRBJ1-3,TRBD1,TRBV7-9,CASSLLQGVGNTIYF,TGTGCCAGCAGCTTGTTGCAGGGGGTTGGAAACACCATATATTTT
.,TRBJ1-3,.,TRBV25-1,CASSEFGRNTIYF,TGTGCCAGCAGTGAATTTGGAAGAAACACCATATATTTT
few,TRBJ2-3,TRBD2,TRBV20-1,CSASSGGALGTDTQYF,TGCAGTGCTTCTAGCGGGGGGGCCCTTGGCACAGATACGCAGTATTTT
.,TRBJ1-6,TRBD1,TRBV9,CASSVGQGGSPLHF,TGTGCCAGCAGCGTAGGACAGGGGGGCTCACCCCTCCACTTT
many,TRBJ2-7,.,TRBV29-1,CSVGGRYEQYF,TGCAGCGTTGGAGGGCGGTACGAGCAGTACTTC
few,TRBJ2-1,.,TRBV9,CASSVEGGGSGEQFF,TGTGCCAGCAGCGTAGAAGGAGGGGGATCTGGTGAGCAGTTCTTC
many,TRBJ1-1,.,TRBV7-2,CASSLGPRNTEAFF,TGTGCCAGCAGCTTAGGTCCCAGGAACACTGAAGCTTTCTTT
.,TRBJ2-5,.,TRBV7-7,CASSLGGRQETQYF,TGTGCCAGCAGCTTAGGGGGACGGCAAGAGACCCAGTACTTC
few,TRBJ2-7,TRBD2,TRBV3-1,CASRRTSPGGEQYF,TGTGCCAGCAGGAGGACTAGTCCTGGAGGCGAGCAGTACTTC
few,TRBJ2-1,.,TRBV11-3,CASSLGGKYNNEQFF,TGTGCCAGCAGCTTGGGAGGCAAGTATAACAATGAGCAGTTCTTC
.,TRBJ2-7,.,TRBV7-2,CASSLMGESSYEQYF,TGTGCCAGCAGCTTAATGGGGGAGAGCTCCTACGAGCAGTACTTC
.,TRBJ1-2,TRBD1,TRBV5-1,CASSETGGDGYTF,TGCGCCAGCAGCGAGACAGGGGGAGATGGCTACACCTTC
many,TRBJ1-1,.,TRBV6-6,CATVGGTEAFF,TGTGCCACCGTAGGGGGCACTGAAGCTTTCTTT
.,TRBJ2-5,TRBD2,TRBV7-2,CASSQTSGGAETQYF,TGTGCCAGCAGCCAAACTAGCGGGGGGGCAGAGACCCAGTACTTC
.,TRBJ2-1,TRBD2,TRBV5-8,CASSLNAGAYNEQFF,TGTGCCAGCAGCTTGAACGCGGGAGCCTACAATGAGCAGTTCTTC
.,TRBJ2-6,.,TRBV28,CASSPRQGPTGANVLTF,TGTGCCAGCAGCCCTCGGCAGGGGCCCACTGGGGCCAACGTCCTGACTTTC
.,TRBJ2-7,TRBD1,TRBV7-9,CASSGVNLTDRGSSVQYF,TGTGCCAGCAGCGGAGTCAACTTAACGGACAGGGGGTCTTCGGTGCAGTACTTC
.,TRBJ2-5,.,TRBV9,CAGSLSRGETQYF,TGTGCCGGCAGTCTCTCTAGGGGAGAGACCCAGTACTTC
few,TRBJ2-2,.,TRBV20-1,CSARATGRTGELFF,TGCAGTGCTAGGGCGACTGGCCGCACCGGGGAGCTGTTTTTT
.,TRBJ1-6,.,TRBV10-3,CAISELGPSLNSPLHF,TGTGCCATCAGTGAGTTAGGGCCATCTCTTAATTCACCCCTCCACTTT
many,TRBJ1-4,.,TRBV7-2,CASSLTLNEKLFF,TGTGCCAGCAGCTTAACCCTCAATGAAAAACTGTTTTTT
few,TRBJ1-5,.,TRBV9,CASSESAFNQPQHF,TGTGCCAGCAGCGAATCAGCTTTCAATCAGCCCCAGCATTTT
.,TRBJ2-1,TRBD1,TRBV19,CACSIDRASYNEQFF,TGTGCCTGTAGTATAGACAGGGCGTCCTACAATGAGCAGTTCTTC
many,TRBJ1-2,.,TRBV20-1,CSARDGADYGYTF,TGCAGTGCTAGAGATGGGGCAGATTATGGCTACACCTTC
.,TRBJ2-7,.,TRBV12-3/TRBV12-4,CASSKGTHEQYF,TGTGCCAGCAGCAAGGGTACCCACGAGCAGTACTTC
many,TRBJ2-7,.,TRBV7-2,CASSASYEQYF,TGTGCCAGCAGCGCTTCCTACGAGCAGTACTTC
many,TRBJ1-4,TRBD1,TRBV6-9,CASPDRENEKLFF,TGTGCCAGTCCGGACAGGGAAAATGAAAAACTGTTTTTT
many,TRBJ1-1,.,TRBV6-2/TRBV6-3,CASSPHLGTEAFF,TGTGCCAGCAGTCCCCACCTTGGGACTGAAGCTTTCTTT
many,TRBJ2-7,TRBD2,TRBV5-4,CASSSPGLAGVYEQYF,TGTGCCAGCAGCTCGCCGGGACTAGCGGGAGTCTACGAGCAGTACTTC
.,TRBJ2-6,TRBD1,TRBV20-1,CSARTTGAAGANVLTF,TGCAGTGCTAGAACGACAGGGGCGGCTGGGGCCAACGTCCTGACTTTC
many,TRBJ1-1,.,TRBV12-3/TRBV12-4,CASSWQGMNAEAFF,TGTGCCAGCAGTTGGCAGGGGATGAATGCTGAAGCTTTCTTT
many,TRBJ2-5,TRBD2,TRBV20-1,CSARLAGWETQYF,TGCAGTGCTAGACTAGCGGGGTGGGAGACCCAGTACTTC
few,TRBJ2-7,.,TRBV7-3,CASGPGAPSYEQYF,TGTGCCAGCGGCCCAGGGGCGCCATCCTACGAGCAGTACTTC
many,TRBJ1-5,.,TRBV12-3/TRBV12-4,CASSLAEDQPQHF,TGTGCCAGCAGTTTGGCTGAAGATCAGCCCCAGCATTTT
.,TRBJ2-3,.,TRBV2,CASNGGRTDAQYF,TGTGCCAGCAATGGGGGCCGGACAGATGCGCAGTATTTT
few,TRBJ1-1,.,TRBV6-2/TRBV6-3,CASGFWGSFEAFF,TGTGCCAGCGGATTCTGGGGCAGTTTTGAAGCTTTCTTT
many,TRBJ2-1,.,TRBV6-2/TRBV6-3,CASSGAAAGDGSEQFF,TGTGCCAGCAGTGGCGCCGCGGCAGGGGACGGGAGTGAGCAGTTCTTC
.,TRBJ1-1,TRBD1,TRBV12-3/TRBV12-4,CASSLTGAAAFF,TGTGCCAGCAGCCTGACAGGGGCGGCGGCTTTCTTT
many,TRBJ1-6,TRBD1,TRBV5-6,CASSFYRGPSYNSPLHF,TGTGCCAGCAGCTTCTACAGGGGGCCCTCCTATAATTCACCCCTCCACTTT
many,TRBJ2-2,TRBD2,TRBV24-1,CATSDLSTSGGRTGELFF,TGTGCCACCAGTGATTTGTCGACTAGCGGGGGTAGGACCGGGGAGCTGTTTTTT
.,TRBJ2-2,.,TRBV21-1,CASSPLRDSAGELFF,TGTGCCAGCAGCCCCTTAAGGGACTCCGCCGGGGAGCTGTTTTTT
many,TRBJ2-3,TRBD1,TRBV12-3/TRBV12-4,CASRTGTGATDTQYF,TGTGCCAGCAGGACCGGGACAGGAGCCACAGATACGCAGTATTTT
few,TRBJ1-5,.,TRBV10-3,CAISESQLGNQPQHF,TGTGCCATCAGTGAGAGTCAGTTAGGTAATCAGCCCCAGCATTTT
many,TRBJ1-1,.,TRBV7-9,CASSLTSGALGTEAFF,TGTGCCAGCAGCTTAACATCAGGGGCCCTGGGAACTGAAGCTTTCTTT
few,TRBJ2-5,TRBD2,TRBV14,CASSQPVAGTQYF,TGTGCCAGCAGCCAGCCTGTAGCGGGGACCCAGTACTTC
many,TRBJ1-2,.,TRBV5-6,CASSLATYLRTYGYTF,TGTGCCAGCAGCTTGGCAACTTACCTACGAACCTATGGCTACACCTTC
once,TRBJ2-5,.,TRBV11-3,CASSLGTFPGETQYF,TGTGCCAGCAGCTTGGGGACATTTCCTGGAGAGACCCAGTACTTC
many,TRBJ2-3,TRBD1,TRBV5-1,CASIPGQGTDTQYF,TGCGCCAGCATCCCCGGACAGGGGACAGATACGCAGTATTTT
many,TRBJ2-1,.,TRBV25-1,CATEGGEQFF,TGTGCCACCGAGGGGGGTGAGCAGTTCTTC
many,TRBJ1-2,.,TRBV6-2/TRBV6-3,CASSSSAGSYGYTF,TGTGCCAGCAGCAGCTCGGCCGGGAGCTATGGCTACACCTTC
.,TRBJ1-1,.,TRBV7-9,CASMRGSYTEAFF,TGTGCCAGCATGAGGGGAAGCTACACTGAAGCTTTCTTT
many,TRBJ2-5,.,TRBV6-2/TRBV6-3,CASSYVRETQYF,TGTGCCAGCAGTTACGTCAGAGAGACCCAGTACTTC